The 26 T cell receptor beta chains below come from one sample, sequenced in a study of beta chain bispecific antibodies for T cell cancers. Study outcomes and limitations: In these mixed samples, most targeted TRBV reads derived from the leukemia cell line. Anti-TRBV12 exposure, compared with anti-CD19, reduced the TRBV12-3 proportion of TRBV signal by around 99%.

TCRdb called the 5' RACE reads again in MiXCR, with one record for every CDR3 protein. The sample contains 20,000 to 25,000 distinct CDR3 sequences, about 2% of which appear only once. These receptors are not linked to any known antigen. T cells were expanded from blood mononuclear cells for two to three days with anti-CD3 OKT3 or CD3/CD28 beads. The specimen was healthy donor T cells cultured with leukemia cells, collected from a culture containing a bispecific antibody targeting TCR Vbeta12. The receptor set was obtained from a human donor in good health. Some clones in this sample may be carry-over from other donors' samples.

Within the sample, this clonotype is medium-sized. This chain connects TRBV20-1 to TRBJ2-7; no definite D call. Germline lookup yields CDR1 DFQATT and CDR2 SNEGSKA (reference sequence). The CDR3 is 13 residues long. V was clipped by 7 bases and J by 0 bases, with 13 bases between them. CDR3 in amino acids: CSVPLESSYEQYF. The CDR3 nucleotides are TGCAGTGTTCCACTCGAGAGCTCCTACGAGCAGTACTTC.

This clonotype was counted only a few times. A much larger clone differs by one base, so this may be a read error. The chain links TRBV21-1 to TRBJ2-7; the table's D call, TRBD2, was not checked against the DNA. TRBV21-1 is noted as a pseudogene. This CDR3 is 18 amino acids long. The CDR3 protein is CASSAETSGGGTPYEQYF. Written as DNA, the CDR3 is TGTGCCAGCAGCGCCGAGACTAGCGGGGGAGGGACCCCCTACGAGCAGTACTTC.

Many counts were recorded for this clonotype. The chain is built from TRBV11-3 and TRBJ2-2, with 7 bases that match TRBD1. CDR1 is SGHNT, CDR2 YENEEA, per germline. CDR3 size: 15 residues. Trimming took 1 base from V and 1 from J; bases not matched to a gene: 0. The CDR3 bases are TGTGCCAGCAGCTTAGGACAGGGGAACACCGGGGAGCTGTTTTTT. Translating it yields CASSLGQGNTGELFF.

This clonotype was observed many times. The chain links TRBV7-9 to TRBJ2-1, with D perhaps TRBD1 (6 bases). With 5 bases removed from V and 7 bases from J, the gap between germline ends came to 12 bases. The length of the CDR3 is 13 residues. Looked up from germline, CDR1 is SEHNR and CDR2 is FQNEAQ (reference sequence). The CDR3 bases are TGTGCCAGCAGCCCACCCGACAGGAATGAGCAGTTCTTC. Amino acid sequence: CASSPPDRNEQFF.

This clonotype has a count of ten or more. The genes are TRBV27 and TRBJ2-1, with D perhaps assigned TRBD1 or TRBD2 (6 bases each). This CDR3 has 16 amino acids. Germline V gene lookup returns CDR1 MNHEY and CDR2 SMNVEV (reference sequence). The V gene lost 6 bases and the J gene lost 0 bases, with 15 bases spanning the gap. The DNA for the CDR3 is TGTGCCAGCAGCTCGAAGGGGGGCCCCTCCTACAATGAGCAGTTCTTC. Its translation is CASSSKGGPSYNEQFF.

This clonotype has a count of ten or more. This sequence joins TRBV7-7 and TRBJ2-1, with TRBD1 matching over 9 bases. Per germline, CDR1 SSHAT and CDR2 FNYEAQ (reference sequence). The CDR3 loop spans 15 amino acids. J gave up 8 bases and V 5 bases, and 10 bases lay outside the gene matches. The CDR3 spells CASSPTGTGSHEQFF. The CDR3 region has the DNA TGTGCCAGCAGCCCCACCGGGACAGGGTCCCATGAGCAGTTCTTC.

In this sample, this clonotype turned up many times. The chain has TRBV7-9 and TRBJ1-5, with 10 bases aligning to TRBD1. V was pared by 2 bases and J by 3 bases, with 7 bases of the junction left unmatched. Germline V lookup: CDR1 SEHNR, CDR2 FQNEAQ (reference sequence). This CDR3 spans 17 amino acids. This chain's CDR3 is CASSLIAGQGNNQPQHF. The CDR3 nucleotides read TGTGCCAGCAGCTTAATCGCGGGACAGGGGAACAATCAGCCCCAGCATTTT.

At least ten counts were recorded for this clonotype. The DNA is left out, because the CDR3 cannot be placed on it with certainty; the CDR3 is given as TCRdb lists it. The chain has TRBV6-6 and TRBJ1-2; the table assigns TRBD1, which was not confirmed against the DNA. The CDR3 comprises 15 residues, both ends counted. Germline lookup yields CDR1 MNHNY and CDR2 SVGAGI (reference sequence). This CDR3 reads CASSSSGTGSYGYTF.

This clonotype is termed medium-sized. This chain uses TRBV5-1 with TRBJ1-4; 8 bases fit TRBD1. V dropped 7 bases and J dropped 5; count of bases not matched to a gene: 7. The CDR3 spans 14 residues. Germline lookup yields CDR1 SGHRS and CDR2 YFSETQ. CDR3 DNA: TGCGCCAGCTCTGGGACAGGACCGAATGAAAAACTGTTTTTT. It codes for CASSGTGPNEKLFF.

This clonotype was detected many times. V is TRBV5-1 and J is TRBJ2-5; 9 bases map to TRBD1. CDR3 length: 14 amino acids. Trimming cost V 4 bases and J 5 bases; bases outside gene matches: 6. Germline loops: CDR1 SGHRS, CDR2 YFSETQ. CDR3 protein: CASSPTGGMETQYF. The CDR3 nucleotides are TGCGCCAGCAGCCCGACAGGGGGGATGGAGACCCAGTACTTC.

The sample holds many counts of this clonotype. The chain joins TRBV20-1 to TRBJ2-1; D possibly matches TRBD1 or TRBD2 (5 bases each). CDR1 and CDR2 from the germline V gene are DFQATT and SNEGSKA (reference sequence). CDR3 length: 15 amino acids. V gave up 1 base and J gave up 5 bases, with 15 bases separating them. CDR3 residues: CSARVRGLGDNEQFF. The CDR3 nucleotides are TGCAGTGCTAGAGTCCGGGGCTTGGGGGACAATGAGCAGTTCTTC.

In this sample, this clonotype turned up many times. The chain recombines TRBV10-3 with TRBJ2-7, with D unclear. Trimming pared 4 bases from V and 5 bases from J, leaving 12 bases between. The CDR3 contains 13 residues. Germline CDR1 and CDR2: ENHRY and SYGVKD. Here the CDR3 reads CAISGPSGDEQYF. The CDR3 bases are TGTGCCATCAGTGGGCCAAGTGGTGACGAGCAGTACTTC.

At least ten counts were recorded for this clonotype. The V gene is TRBV9, the J gene TRBJ1-2, with 10 bases aligning to TRBD1. CDR1 is SGDLS and CDR2 is YYNGEE in the germline V gene. Unmatched junction bases numbered 9, after V lost 3 bases and J lost 4 bases. This CDR3 contains 16 residues. CDR3 sequence reads: CASSGFRGQGGYGYTF. Written as DNA, the CDR3 is TGTGCCAGCAGCGGATTCCGTGGACAGGGGGGCTATGGCTACACCTTC.

In this sample, this clonotype turned up many times. The V call is TRBV27, the J call TRBJ1-1; D is ambiguous. Germline CDR1 reads MNHEY; CDR2 reads SMNVEV (reference sequence). V was trimmed by 3 bases and J by 1 base, leaving 6 bases between them. This CDR3 contains 13 residues. The CDR3 nucleotides read TGTGCCAGCAGTTTGGCCAGGAACACTGAAGCTTTCTTT. This translates into CASSLARNTEAFF.

This chain joins TRBV7-9 and TRBJ2-7; unclear D gene. Trimming took off 4 bases at V and 0 bases at J, with 7 bases between the two ends. Germline V gene sequence: CDR1 SEHNR, CDR2 FQNEAQ (reference sequence). The length of the CDR3 is 13 residues. CDR3 residues: CASSSTVSYEQYF. The CDR3 nucleotides read TGTGCCAGCAGCTCAACAGTCTCCTACGAGCAGTACTTC.

This clonotype has at least ten counts. This chain links TRBV14 with TRBJ1-3; no firm D call. The V gene's germline CDR1 is SGHDN and CDR2 FVKESK. The CDR3 loop spans 16 amino acids. Trimming removed 6 bases at V and 8 bases at J, with 23 bases between. CDR3 loop: CASSHPKGPLQDTIYF. Written as DNA, the CDR3 is TGTGCCAGCAGTCATCCAAAAGGGCCTTTACAAGACACCATATATTTT.

In its sample, this clonotype was seen many times. The V gene is TRBV6-2 or TRBV6-3, the J gene TRBJ2-2, with D unresolved. Deletions cut 6 bases from V and 1 base from J, with 3 bases between. The V gene's germline CDR1 is MNHEY and CDR2 SVGEGT. The CDR3 has 12 amino acids. This chain's CDR3 is CASRVNTGELFF. The CDR3 DNA is TGTGCCAGCAGAGTGAACACCGGGGAGCTGTTTTTT.

The chain employs TRBV2 and TRBJ2-1; 7 bases match TRBD2. The V gene end was trimmed by 1 base and the J gene end by 9 bases; junction bases not matched to a gene: 9. There are 15 residues in the CDR3. The germline gives CDR1 SNHLY, CDR2 FYNNEI. Here the CDR3 reads CASSEVLAGRGEQFF. For the CDR3, the DNA is TGTGCCAGCAGTGAAGTACTGGCGGGGAGGGGTGAGCAGTTCTTC.

There are many counts of this clonotype. The chain combines TRBV20-1 with TRBJ2-3; possibly TRBD2 for D (6 bases). This CDR3 is built from 15 residues. Germline V gene lookup returns CDR1 DFQATT and CDR2 SNEGSKA (reference sequence). V dropped 2 bases and J dropped 7 bases, with 19 bases sitting between them. CDR3 sequence (DNA): TGCAGTGCTAGATTTTTGGGGGACTGGGGGAATACGCAGTATTTT. It yields the protein CSARFLGDWGNTQYF.

This clonotype was recorded many times. The chain joins TRBV7-9 to TRBJ2-5; 8 bases align to TRBD2. V gave up 0 bases and J gave up 4 bases; unmatched junction bases: 10. The length of the CDR3 is 17 residues. Per germline, CDR1 SEHNR and CDR2 FQNEAQ (reference sequence). CDR3 sequence reads: CASSLASIGGALETQYF. The CDR3 DNA sequence: TGTGCCAGCAGCTTAGCGAGTATCGGGGGGGCCCTAGAGACCCAGTACTTC.

Many counts were recorded for this clonotype. This chain joins TRBV6-4 and TRBJ2-1; 14 bases are shared with TRBD2. The germline gives CDR1 MRHNA, CDR2 SNTAGT. V shed 2 bases, J shed 7 bases, and the junction held 10 bases outside the gene matches. The CDR3 runs 18 residues. This CDR3 is CASSDTWTSGGHLNEQFF. The CDR3 coding sequence is TGTGCCAGCAGTGACACCTGGACTAGCGGGGGGCATTTAAATGAGCAGTTCTTC.

This clonotype has ten or more counts. The chain couples TRBV19 to TRBJ1-4, with 7 bases that match TRBD1. V lost 7 bases, J lost 8 bases, and 7 bases stayed unmatched. The CDR3 sequence is 13 residues long. CDR1 is LNHDA, CDR2 SQIVND, per germline (reference sequence). Here the CDR3 DNA reads TGTGCCAGTATCGGACAGGAGGGGGAAAAACTGTTTTTT. Amino acid sequence: CASIGQEGEKLFF.

The sample holds a few counts of this clonotype. The chain links TRBV24-1 to TRBJ2-1, with D uncertain. Between the trimmed V and J ends, which lost 3 bases and 5 bases, there was a span of 7 bases. CDR3 length: 13 residues. In germline, CDR1 is KGHDR, CDR2 SFDVKD. The CDR3 loop reads CATSDPNNNEQFF. DNA for the CDR3: TGTGCCACCAGTGATCCAAATAACAATGAGCAGTTCTTC.

This clonotype was counted ten times or more. The chain links TRBV6-5 to TRBJ2-7, with D possibly TRBD2 on 7 matching bases. The CDR3 length is 13 residues. Per germline, CDR1 MNHEY and CDR2 SVGAGI. Trimming left V 6 bases short and J 6 bases short, with 15 bases between. The CDR3 loop reads CASRPTGGAEQYF. CDR3 coding DNA: TGTGCCAGCAGACCCACGGGGGGCGCCGAGCAGTACTTC.

This clonotype came up many times. This chain joins TRBV3-1 and TRBJ2-7; unclear D gene. The CDR3 runs 14 residues. Trimming cost V 0 bases and J 5 bases, with 11 bases left between them. The V gene's germline CDR1 is LGHDT and CDR2 YNNKEL (reference sequence). The CDR3 region has the DNA TGTGCCAGCAGCCAAGAACCCCCGAGGAACGAGCAGTACTTC. This codes for CASSQEPPRNEQYF.

This clonotype occurred many times. The chain combines TRBV29-1 with TRBJ2-1, with 8 bases identical to TRBD1. Germline CDR1 reads SQVTM; CDR2 reads ANQGSEA. After removal of 7 bases from V and 6 bases from J, the junction contained 8 bases not matched to a gene. The CDR3 extends over 13 amino acids. The CDR3, as DNA: TGCAGCGCCCTGGGGACAGGTTTCAATGAGCAGTTCTTC. Protein: CSALGTGFNEQFF.